One and the same sample provided the 20 T cell receptor beta chains below, sequenced in a study of human T cells and chemical hapten exposure. Noted time point: patch test 3, about 24 weeks after DPC sensitization. Treatment denoted: therapeutic diphenylcyclopropenone sensitization with weekly scalp DPC. MiXCR, applied by TCRdb to the RACE reads, yields one record per CDR3 protein. The sample contains 80,000 to 100,000 distinct CDR3 sequences, approximately 10% of which appear only once. This material consisted of whole blood, taken in connection with sensitization to the hapten diphenylcyclopropenone (DPC). The receptors were gathered from a woman younger than 45 with alopecia areata. Some clones in this sample may be carry-over from other donors' samples.

Written as DNA, the CDR3 is TGTGCCAGCAGCTTTGGTTGGCTCGACACCGGGGAGCTGTTTTTT. Translated: CASSFGWLDTGELFF. The chain recombines TRBV5-8 with TRBJ2-2; unclear D gene. Germline V lookup: CDR1 SGHTS, CDR2 YDEGEE. The CDR3 has 15 amino acids. Trimming took 2 bases from V and 3 from J, leaving 11 bases between them.

The rearrangement links TRBV20-1 to TRBJ1-1; possible D gene TRBD1, 5 bases. V was trimmed by 7 bases and J by 1 base, leaving 10 bases between them. The CDR3 runs to 12 residues. CDR1 and CDR2 from the germline V gene are DFQATT and SNEGSKA (reference sequence). For the CDR3, the DNA is TGCAGTGTTCGGGACTGGAACACTGAAGCTTTCTTT. It codes for CSVRDWNTEAFF.

This clonotype was seen at least ten times. This sequence joins TRBV29-1 and TRBJ2-7; D not resolved. CDR3 length equals 11 residues. Trimming pared 3 bases from V and 7 bases from J, leaving 10 bases between. Germline V lookup: CDR1 SQVTM, CDR2 ANQGSEA. The CDR3 sequence is CSVDLGMEQYF. Here the CDR3 DNA reads TGCAGCGTTGATTTAGGGATGGAGCAGTACTTC.

This clonotype was observed a few times. The gene calls are TRBV20-1 and TRBJ2-3; D not resolved. CDR1 DFQATT and CDR2 SNEGSKA come from the germline V gene (reference sequence). The CDR3 contains 13 residues. Trimming took off 1 base at V and 2 bases at J, with 7 bases between the two ends. CDR3 in amino acids: CSARVAHTDTQYF. CDR3 sequence (DNA): TGCAGTGCTAGAGTTGCTCACACAGATACGCAGTATTTT.

Ten or more counts support this clonotype. V is TRBV5-1 and J is TRBJ2-2; D remains ambiguous. The germline V gene has CDR1 SGHRS and CDR2 YFSETQ. The CDR3 covers 15 residues. The V end was cut by 0 bases, the J end by 1 base, with 7 bases between. DNA of the CDR3: TGCGCCAGCAGCTTGGGACCGAAGAACACCGGGGAGCTGTTTTTT. Its translation is CASSLGPKNTGELFF.

This clonotype was recorded many times. The rearrangement links TRBV19 to TRBJ2-7, with D possibly TRBD2 on 6 matching bases. This CDR3 comprises 15 residues. V dropped 5 bases and J dropped 0 bases, with 14 bases sitting between them. Germline CDR1 LNHDA, CDR2 SQIVND (reference sequence). In DNA form, the CDR3 reads TGTGCCAGTAGTTCCTGGGACTCGAACTCCTACGAGCAGTACTTC. This translates into CASSSWDSNSYEQYF. Combining the CDR3 with reference TRBV19 and TRBJ2-7 gives the whole variable domain DGGITQSPKYLFRKEGQNVTLSCEQNLNHDAMYWYRQDPGQGLRLIYYSQIVNDFQKGDIAEGYSVSREKKESFPLTVTSAQKNPTAFYLCASSSWDSNSYEQYFGPGTRLTVT.

This chain joins TRBV29-1 and TRBJ1-1; 8 bases align to TRBD1. Germline V lookup: CDR1 SQVTM, CDR2 ANQGSEA. V trimming: 2 bases; J trimming: 6 bases; junction bases outside the gene matches: 5. This CDR3 contains 13 residues. Here the CDR3 DNA reads TGCAGCGTTGAAAAAGTACAGGGGGCTGAAGCTTTCTTT. Translated: CSVEKVQGAEAFF.

This clonotype was observed at least ten times. This chain links TRBV12-3 or TRBV12-4 with TRBJ2-1; 14 bases are a match to TRBD2. CDR3 length: 16 residues. V gave up 7 bases and J gave up 8 bases; unmatched junction bases: 10. The CDR3 loop reads CASTPTSGGAPDEQFF. CDR3 sequence (DNA): TGTGCCAGCACCCCGACTAGCGGGGGGGCCCCAGATGAGCAGTTCTTC.

This clonotype was observed at least ten times. This chain uses TRBV7-3 with TRBJ2-3; D is possibly TRBD2 (6 bases). The germline gives CDR1 SGHTA, CDR2 FQGTGA. Trimming removed 3 bases at V and 6 bases at J, with 16 bases between. The CDR3 totals 15 residues. In DNA, the CDR3 is TGTGCCAGCAGCTTCAGTAGCGGTCCCGGGGATACGCAGTATTTT. Translated, it gives CASSFSSGPGDTQYF. Based on the CDR3 plus reference TRBV7-3 and TRBJ2-3, the full variable domain is GAGVSQTPSNKVTEKGKYVELRCDPISGHTALYWYRQSLGQGPEFLIYFQGTGAADDSGLPNDRFFAVRPEGSVSTLKIQRTERGDSAVYLCASSFSSGPGDTQYFGPGTRLTVL.

The chain is built from TRBV3-1 and TRBJ1-5, with no clear D. The CDR3 length is 13 residues. The germline gives CDR1 LGHDT, CDR2 YNNKEL (reference sequence). Trimming took 5 bases from V and 9 from J, leaving 14 bases between them. The DNA for the CDR3 is TGTGCCAGCAGCGAGGCCGGGAAAGGGCCCCAGCATTTT. Translation gives CASSEAGKGPQHF.

In this sample, this clonotype turned up a few times. V is TRBV28 and J is TRBJ2-7; D unresolved. Germline V gene sequence: CDR1 MDHEN, CDR2 SYDVKM. The ends were cut back, 6 bases at V and 3 bases at J, with 15 bases in the middle. The CDR3 spans 14 residues. CDR3 DNA: TGTGCCAGCAGCCCTCCTCAATTACGCTACGAGCAGTACTTC. It specifies CASSPPQLRYEQYF.

The chain couples TRBV6-2 or TRBV6-3 to TRBJ1-6; unclear D gene. V was trimmed by 2 bases and J by 9 bases, leaving 11 bases between them. CDR1 is MNHEY and CDR2 is SVGEGT in the germline V gene. The CDR3 spans 14 residues. The CDR3 protein is CASSYNGDISPLHF. CDR3 DNA: TGTGCCAGCAGTTACAACGGAGATATTTCACCCCTCCACTTT.

This chain uses TRBV3-1 with TRBJ1-6, with D uncertain. Between the trimmed V and J ends, which lost 4 bases and 0 bases, there was a span of 10 bases. The CDR3 is made up of 16 amino acids. Germline assignment: CDR1 LGHDT and CDR2 YNNKEL (reference sequence). DNA for the CDR3: TGTGCCAGCAGCCTAAGGGCAAACTCCTATAATTCACCCCTCCACTTT. Translated, it gives CASSLRANSYNSPLHF.

This clonotype was detected many times. The chain carries TRBV3-1 and TRBJ2-5, with 7 bases fitting TRBD2. Germline V gene sequence: CDR1 LGHDT, CDR2 YNNKEL (reference sequence). V lost 1 base and J lost 2; bases outside the gene matches: 7. The CDR3 length is 16 residues. Here the CDR3 DNA reads TGTGCCAGCAGCCAAGGGGGCGGGGGTTATCAAGAGACCCAGTACTTC. Its protein is CASSQGGGGYQETQYF.

This clonotype was detected a few times. The V gene is TRBV28, the J gene TRBJ1-5, with TRBD1 matching 9 bases. The CDR3 runs to 16 residues. Trimming took 6 bases from V and 2 from J; bases not matched to a gene: 8. The germline V gene has CDR1 MDHEN and CDR2 SYDVKM. This CDR3 is CASSPRTGVGNQPQHF. DNA of the CDR3: TGTGCCAGCAGCCCGAGGACAGGGGTGGGCAATCAGCCCCAGCATTTT. The full variable domain, with the rest looked up from reference TRBV28 and TRBJ1-5, is DVKVTQSSRYLVKRTGEKVFLECVQDMDHENMFWYRQDPGLGLRLIYFSYDVKMKEKGDIPEGYSVSREKKERFSLILESASTNQTSMYLCASSPRTGVGNQPQHFGDGTRLSIL.

The J gene is TRBJ1-2, the V gene TRBV20-1; D unresolved. Germline CDR1 reads DFQATT; CDR2 reads SNEGSKA (reference sequence). This CDR3 region has 13 residues. V was clipped by 4 bases and J by 7 bases, with 16 bases between them. The CDR3 protein is CSAIPGWGSGYTF. CDR3 in DNA: TGCAGTGCTATTCCAGGTTGGGGATCTGGCTACACCTTC.

The chain couples TRBV5-5 to TRBJ1-2; a possible D gene is TRBD1 (5 bases). The CDR3 length is 13 residues. Trimming cost V 2 bases and J 2 bases, with 7 bases left between them. Germline CDR1 is SGHKS and CDR2 is YYEKEE (reference sequence). The DNA for the CDR3 is TGTGCCAGCAGCTTTGAGGGGAACTATGGCTACACCTTC. Translating gives CASSFEGNYGYTF.

This clonotype was counted at least ten times. The chain is built from TRBV3-1 and TRBJ2-2; D possibly matches TRBD1 or TRBD2 (5 bases each). CDR1 LGHDT and CDR2 YNNKEL come from the germline V gene (reference sequence). V was clipped by 0 bases and J by 5 bases, with 7 bases between them. The CDR3 contains 14 residues. The CDR3 reads CASSQDWGTGELFF. The CDR3, as DNA: TGTGCCAGCAGCCAAGATTGGGGGACCGGGGAGCTGTTTTTT.

This clonotype was detected a few times. The chain uses TRBV7-9 and TRBJ1-6; D is perhaps TRBD1 (6 bases). The germline gives CDR1 SEHNR, CDR2 FQNEAQ (reference sequence). The CDR3 length is 13 residues. V was cut by 11 bases and J by 6 bases, with 14 bases left in between. CDR3 sequence reads: CAGGGMSNSPLHF. The CDR3 DNA follows: TGTGCCGGAGGGGGTATGAGTAATTCACCCCTCCACTTT.

In its sample, this clonotype was seen a few times. The chain has TRBV7-9 and TRBJ2-1; 7 bases are a match to TRBD2. The V segment lost 0 bases and the J segment 7 bases; nucleotides outside the gene matches: 18. Germline assignment: CDR1 SEHNR and CDR2 FQNEAQ (reference sequence). This CDR3 is 19 amino acids long. This chain's CDR3 is CASSLAGGVGTMRGNEQFF. The DNA for the CDR3 is TGTGCCAGCAGCTTAGCTGGGGGAGTAGGGACTATGAGAGGAAATGAGCAGTTCTTC.